One and the same sample provided the 24 T cell receptor beta chains below, sequenced in a study of identical twins. TCRdb re-called the 5' RACE reads with MiXCR, one entry per CDR3 protein. The table has hundreds of thousands of distinct CDR3 sequences, approximately 7% seen once. This sample was shared with a second study, whose subject was yellow fever vaccine responses in identical twins.

The sequenced material came from memory (CD45RO+) T cells sorted from blood. Receptor source: a woman between 18 and 29 years old in good health.

This clonotype was counted at least ten times. The genes are TRBV15 and TRBJ2-3; 8 bases align to TRBD2. CDR1 is LNHNV, CDR2 YYDKDF, per germline (reference sequence). Trimming took 2 bases from V and 2 from J; bases not matched to a gene: 6. The CDR3 consists of 16 residues. CDR3 sequence: CATSRSGSMVTDTQYF. CDR3 DNA sequence: TGTGCCACCAGCAGAAGCGGGAGTATGGTCACAGATACGCAGTATTTT. Variable domain in full (rest from reference TRBV15 and TRBJ2-3): DAMVIQNPRYQVTQFGKPVTLSCSQTLNHNVMYWYQQKSSQAPKLLFHYYDKDFNNEADTPDNFQSRRPNTSFCFLDIRSPGLGDTAMYLCATSRSGSMVTDTQYFGPGTRLTVL.

This clonotype was recorded many times. This rearrangement joins TRBV29-1 to TRBJ1-1; 8 bases are shared with TRBD1. V gave up 7 bases and J gave up 1 base; unmatched junction bases: 11. The CDR3 is 15 amino acids. Germline lookup yields CDR1 SQVTM and CDR2 ANQGSEA. The CDR3 DNA reads as TGCAGCGCTATGGGGGGGACAGGACCGAACACTGAAGCTTTCTTT. It codes for CSAMGGTGPNTEAFF.

The rearrangement uses TRBV15 and TRBJ2-7, with no clear D. The CDR3 loop spans 15 amino acids. The germline CDR1 and CDR2 sequences are LNHNV and YYDKDF (reference sequence). Trimming cost V 0 bases and J 6 bases, with 15 bases left between them. CDR3 residues: CATSRDGTANGEQYF. The DNA for the CDR3 is TGTGCCACCAGCAGAGATGGCACCGCTAATGGCGAGCAGTACTTC.

At least ten counts were recorded for this clonotype. The chain uses TRBV7-2 and TRBJ2-7; D uncertain. Trimming left V 5 bases short and J 2 bases short, with 16 bases between. The V gene's germline CDR1 is SGHTA and CDR2 FQGNSA. The CDR3 contains 15 residues. This CDR3 is CASSPRSGNPYEQYF. The CDR3 DNA sequence: TGTGCCAGCAGCCCCCGTTCCGGAAACCCCTACGAGCAGTACTTC.

At least ten counts were recorded for this clonotype. CDR3 nucleotides: TGTGCCAGCAGCCCCTGGACTAGCGGGGAGACGAACACCGGGGAGCTGTTTTTT. It is translated as CASSPWTSGETNTGELFF. This sequence joins TRBV3-1 and TRBJ2-2; 12 bases agree with TRBD2. The junction had 6 bases not matched to a gene; V was cut back by 4 bases and J by 0 bases. Germline CDR1 reads LGHDT; CDR2 reads YNNKEL (reference sequence). The CDR3 is made up of 18 amino acids.

This clonotype has a count of ten or more. V usage is TRBV7-2 and J usage is TRBJ1-2; TRBD1 matches at 7 bases. The V gene end was trimmed by 5 bases and the J gene end by 3 bases; junction bases not matched to a gene: 9. Germline V CDR1 and CDR2: SGHTA, FQGNSA. The CDR3 loop spans 15 amino acids. CDR3 DNA sequence: TGTGCCAGCAGCCGTCAACAGGGGACTTACTATGGCTACACCTTC. Protein product: CASSRQQGTYYGYTF. The whole variable domain, filled in from reference TRBV7-2 and TRBJ1-2, reads GAGVSQSPSNKVTEKGKDVELRCDPISGHTALYWYRQSLGQGLEFLIYFQGNSAPDKSGLPSDRFSAERTGGSVSTLTIQRTQQEDSAVYLCASSRQQGTYYGYTFGSGTRLTVV.

This clonotype was observed at least ten times. The chain employs TRBV5-1 and TRBJ1-6, with D uncertain. V was pared by 0 bases and J by 5 bases, with 15 bases between. Germline assignment: CDR1 SGHRS and CDR2 YFSETQ. This CDR3 contains 17 residues. CDR3 loop: CASSLVPLHDNNSPLHF. The CDR3 DNA is TGCGCCAGCAGCTTGGTCCCCTTACACGATAATAATTCACCCCTCCACTTT.

This rearrangement joins TRBV6-1 to TRBJ2-1; no clear D. CDR1 and CDR2 from the germline V gene are MNHNS and SASEGT. The CDR3 spans 14 residues. Trimming shortened V by 3 bases and J by 8 bases, and 14 bases separated the two germline ends. This CDR3 is CASSEGMGSDEQFF. CDR3 sequence (DNA): TGTGCCAGCAGTGAGGGGATGGGATCCGATGAGCAGTTCTTC.

Only a few counts were recorded for this clonotype. The chain couples TRBV14 to TRBJ2-7; possible D gene TRBD2, 6 bases. Trimming cost V 3 bases and J 2 bases, with 14 bases left between them. The CDR3 has 15 amino acids. CDR1 is SGHDN and CDR2 is FVKESK in the germline V gene. The CDR3 DNA reads as TGTGCCAGCAGCCAGGCGGGAATCACACCCTACGAGCAGTACTTC. This gives the protein CASSQAGITPYEQYF.

The chain is built from TRBV7-3 and TRBJ2-1, with D perhaps TRBD1 or TRBD2 (6 bases each). V lost 5 bases, J lost 1 base, and 12 bases lay in between. Germline V gene lookup returns CDR1 SGHTA and CDR2 FQGTGA. The CDR3 consists of 15 residues. CDR3 sequence reads: CASSKQGGSYNEQFF. The CDR3 nucleotides are TGTGCCAGCAGCAAACAGGGAGGTTCCTACAATGAGCAGTTCTTC.

This clonotype came up a few times. CDR3 in DNA: TGTGCCACCAGCAGAAACCCGGGACCCACAGATACGCAGTATTTT. It codes for CATSRNPGPTDTQYF. The rearrangement joins TRBV15 to TRBJ2-3; D possibly matches TRBD1 or TRBD2 (5 bases each). The CDR3 contains 15 residues. Germline V gene lookup returns CDR1 LNHNV and CDR2 YYDKDF (reference sequence). V lost 2 bases and J 2 bases, leaving 11 bases between the germline ends.

The V and J genes are TRBV20-1 and TRBJ2-2; 8 nucleotides align to TRBD2. Germline lookup yields CDR1 DFQATT and CDR2 SNEGSKA (reference sequence). V lost 6 bases and J lost 0; bases outside the gene matches: 9. CDR3 length: 16 residues. DNA for the CDR3: TGCAGTGCCCCCAAGCCGGGACTAGCGAACACCGGGGAGCTGTTTTTT. It is translated as CSAPKPGLANTGELFF.

This chain connects TRBV29-1 to TRBJ1-2; no firm D call. Germline CDR1 and CDR2: SQVTM and ANQGSEA. The CDR3 extends over 11 amino acids. Trimming removed 3 bases from V and 0 bases from J, with 2 bases in between. CDR3 DNA sequence: TGCAGCGTTGACGCTAACTATGGCTACACCTTC. It encodes CSVDANYGYTF.

There are many counts of this clonotype. The gene calls are TRBV12-3 or TRBV12-4 and TRBJ2-1; D remains ambiguous. The CDR3 has 14 residues. V lost 6 bases to trimming and J lost 5 bases, with 14 bases between them. As DNA, the CDR3 is TGTGCCAGCAGGTTATCCCCAGCGAACAATGAGCAGTTCTTC. Translating it yields CASRLSPANNEQFF.

V usage is TRBV20-1 and J usage is TRBJ2-7; 9 bases line up with TRBD1. Trimming cost V 5 bases and J 9 bases; bases outside gene matches: 8. The germline CDR1 and CDR2 sequences are DFQATT and SNEGSKA (reference sequence). This CDR3 region has 12 residues. The CDR3 loop reads CSAGVQGAWQYV. The CDR3 DNA reads as TGCAGTGCTGGAGTACAGGGGGCCTGGCAGTACGTC.

This clonotype was picked up many times. The rearrangement uses TRBV7-3 and TRBJ2-7; D unclear. CDR3 length equals 12 residues. V was trimmed by 1 base and J by 5 bases, leaving 6 bases between them. Per germline, CDR1 SGHTA and CDR2 FQGTGA. The CDR3 region has the DNA TGTGCCAGCAGCTTAAAGGGTCACGAGCAGTACTTC. This translates into CASSLKGHEQYF. Based on the CDR3 plus reference TRBV7-3 and TRBJ2-7, the full variable domain is GAGVSQTPSNKVTEKGKYVELRCDPISGHTALYWYRQSLGQGPEFLIYFQGTGAADDSGLPNDRFFAVRPEGSVSTLKIQRTERGDSAVYLCASSLKGHEQYFGPGTRLTVT.

This clonotype has just a few counts. V and J are TRBV7-9 and TRBJ1-5; a weak D match, TRBD1 (6 bases). Germline V lookup: CDR1 SEHNR, CDR2 FQNEAQ (reference sequence). This CDR3 spans 16 amino acids. V was pared by 1 base and J by 2 bases, with 12 bases between. CDR3: CASSLGGRGGNQPQHF. CDR3 in DNA: TGTGCCAGCAGCTTAGGGGGCAGGGGAGGCAATCAGCCCCAGCATTTT.

The V call is TRBV29-1, the J call TRBJ1-6; D is perhaps TRBD1 (6 bases). V lost 4 bases and J 11 bases, leaving 15 bases between the germline ends. CDR1 and CDR2 from the germline V gene are SQVTM and ANQGSEA. The CDR3 has 13 amino acids. The CDR3: CSVVVRPGAPLHF. In DNA form, the CDR3 reads TGCAGCGTTGTAGTGAGGCCAGGGGCACCCCTCCACTTT.

Written as DNA, the CDR3 is TGTGCCAGCTCACCCGGAACCCGGACCAACAAAAACATTCAGTACTTC. Its translation is CASSPGTRTNKNIQYF. The chain has TRBV18 and TRBJ2-4; D not certain. The V end was cut by 3 bases, the J end by 3 bases, with 15 bases between. Per the germline V gene, CDR1 is KGHSH and CDR2 is LQKENI. The CDR3 is made up of 16 amino acids.

This clonotype occurred a few times. The J gene is TRBJ2-3, the V gene TRBV19; 9 bases line up with TRBD2. Unmatched junction bases numbered 3, after V lost 3 bases and J lost 14 bases. This CDR3 spans 11 amino acids. Germline values: CDR1 LNHDA, CDR2 SQIVND (reference sequence). The CDR3 spells CASSIGTSLYF. Here the CDR3 DNA reads TGTGCCAGTAGTATCGGGACTAGCTTGTATTTT.

There are a few counts of this clonotype. The rearrangement uses TRBV7-3 and TRBJ2-1; tentatively, D is TRBD2 (5 bases). Germline lookup yields CDR1 SGHTA and CDR2 FQGTGA. Deletions cut 0 bases from V and 5 bases from J, with 11 bases between. The CDR3 is made up of 15 amino acids. CDR3 sequence (DNA): TGTGCCAGCAGCTTAACGCCGGGAATCGACAATGAGCAGTTCTTC. Translated: CASSLTPGIDNEQFF.

The genes are TRBV10-3 and TRBJ2-1; 7 nucleotides line up with TRBD1. Germline V gene sequence: CDR1 ENHRY, CDR2 SYGVKD. The CDR3 totals 14 residues. V was clipped by 10 bases and J by 5 bases; unmatched bases: 11. CDR3 in DNA: TGTGCCAACTCAAACCGGGACAGTCACAATGAGCAGTTCTTC. Translation gives CANSNRDSHNEQFF.

The chain combines TRBV7-6 with TRBJ2-1; TRBD2 matches at 7 bases. CDR1 is SGHVS and CDR2 is FNYEAQ in the germline V gene. The CDR3 is 18 residues long. The junction had 9 bases not matched to a gene; V was cut back by 1 base and J by 0 bases. CDR3 loop: CASSLGAVREASYNEQFF. The DNA for the CDR3 is TGTGCCAGCAGCTTAGGGGCGGTTCGGGAGGCCTCCTACAATGAGCAGTTCTTC.

The chain combines TRBV12-3 or TRBV12-4 with TRBJ2-1, with TRBD1 as a possible D gene (6 bases). Trimming removed 7 bases from V and 9 bases from J, with 22 bases in between. The CDR3 loop spans 15 amino acids. The CDR3 loop reads CASTPRATGSGEQFF. The CDR3 coding sequence is TGTGCCAGCACCCCGCGGGCGACAGGTTCGGGTGAGCAGTTCTTC.